One and the same sample provided the 4 T cell receptor beta chains below, sequenced in a study of Tregs in tolerant kidney transplant recipients. This table comes from immunoSEQ multiplex PCR, and its TCRdb copy is limited to in-frame clones, with some not included. The sample lists roughly 68,000 clones; less than 90% were seen once. The sequencing sample was made of CD4+ T cells from blood. The receptors come from a human donor in good health.

The rearrangement uses TRBV7-2 and TRBJ2-3; 7 nucleotides agree with TRBD2. CDR1 is SGHTA and CDR2 is FQGNSA in the germline V gene. The CDR3 sequence is 17 residues long. After removal of 3 bases from V and 2 bases from J, the junction contained 11 bases not matched to a gene. The DNA for the CDR3 is TGTGCCAGCAGCTTGTTTGGGGAAAGCGGGGTCACAGATACGCAGTATTTT. Translation: CASSLFGESGVTDTQYF.

This rearrangement joins TRBV4-1 to TRBJ2-2; 11 bases agree with TRBD2. Trimming at V came to 1 base and at J to 3 bases, leaving 13 bases not matched to a gene. Germline V gene lookup returns CDR1 MGHRA and CDR2 YSYEKL. The CDR3 spans 20 residues. The CDR3 coding sequence is TGCGCCAGCAGCCAAGGTTCGACTAGCGGGGCCCTTGGGGACACCGGGGAGCTGTTTTTT. This translates into CASSQGSTSGALGDTGELFF.

The DNA of the CDR3 is TGTGCCAGCAGCCTCGTCCCGGGGATGCATCAGCCCCAGCATTTT. Translation: CASSLVPGMHQPQHF. The chain carries TRBV5-5 and TRBJ1-5; no definite D call. Trimming stripped 4 bases from V and 5 bases from J, with 16 bases between. Germline loops: CDR1 SGHKS, CDR2 YYEKEE (reference sequence). The CDR3 consists of 15 residues. The variable domain in full, with the rest retrieved from reference TRBV5-5 and TRBJ1-5, is DAGVTQSPTHLIKTRGQQVTLRCSPISGHKSVSWYQQVLGQGPQFIFQYYEKEERGRGNFPDRFSARQFPNYSSELNVNALLLGDSALYLCASSLVPGMHQPQHFGDGTRLSIL.

The chain uses TRBV7-9 and TRBJ2-5, with 7 bases lining up with TRBD1. Per germline, CDR1 SEHNR and CDR2 FQNEAQ (reference sequence). J gave up 7 bases and V 5 bases, and 10 bases lay outside the gene matches. The CDR3 runs 14 residues. In nucleotides, the CDR3 is TGTGCCAGCAGCACAATACAGGGGAGTGGGACCCAGTACTTC. Its protein is CASSTIQGSGTQYF.